Reported below is one T cell receptor beta chain. This sample is drawn from a study of blood T cell repertoires in COVID-19. Study summary: Specimens from acute and convalescent COVID-19 originated in the United States, Italy and Spain. Sample material is recorded as cDNA or gDNA derived from T cells, B-cell-depleted T cells, or PBMCs.

Original analysis: It was from reference gene primer amplification that nucleated cell counts were estimated. TCRdb's copy holds only in-frame clones and misses some; the assay was immunoSEQ multiplex PCR. The D gene and trimming were derived from the DNA, and the V and J assignments and clone size from that table. The sample yields some 150,000 clones, 87% seen once. This CDR3 contains 14 residues. In germline, CDR1 is GTSNPN, CDR2 SVGIG (reference sequence). Trimming pared 3 bases from V and 4 bases from J, leaving 15 bases between. Sequences were obtained from peripheral blood. The chain is built from TRBV30 and TRBJ1-1; a weak D match, TRBD1 (6 bases). This clonotype originated in a middle-aged man who had recovered from COVID-19. The CDR3 DNA follows: TGTGCCTGGAGGAAACAGGGTATTAGCACTGAAGCTTTCTTT. Translating gives CAWRKQGISTEAFF.